These T cell receptor beta chains were read from a single sample in a study of T cell responses to AZD1222 COVID-19 vaccine. This table comes from immunoSEQ multiplex PCR, and its TCRdb copy is limited to in-frame clones, with some not included. The table records 130,000 to 150,000 clones, 75% to 90% of them present only once. The source was peripheral blood, collected on day 0 of AZD1222 vaccination. The receptor set was obtained from an adult in good health. CDR3s include the opening cysteine and the closing phenylalanine or tryptophan. The D gene is left open where the match is weak.

J: TRBJ2-1; D: .; V: TRBV20-1; length: 10; DNA: TGCAGTGCTAGCTACAATGAGCAGTTCTTC; CDR3: CSASYNEQFF
J: TRBJ1-1; D: .; V: TRBV2; length: 13; DNA: TGTGCCAGCAGTGCACGGGACTACACTGAAGCTTTCTTT; CDR3: CASSARDYTEAFF
J: TRBJ1-3; D: .; V: TRBV4-1; length: 16; DNA: TGCGCCAGCAGCCAAGGCGGGTGGGTTTCTGGAAACACCATATATTTT; CDR3: CASSQGGWVSGNTIYF
J: TRBJ1-4; D: .; V: TRBV19; length: 16; DNA: TGTGCCAGTAGCCTCGGGGGAGGAAGCTTTAATGAAAAACTGTTTTTT; CDR3: CASSLGGGSFNEKLFF
J: TRBJ2-7; D: .; V: TRBV3-1/TRBV3-2; length: 11; DNA: TGTGCCAGCAGGGGAGTCTACGAGCAGTACTTC; CDR3: CASRGVYEQYF
J: TRBJ2-1; D: TRBD1; V: TRBV10-1; length: 12; DNA: TGCGCCAGCAGTGATAAGGGGCAGGGGGAGTTCTTC; CDR3: CASSDKGQGEFF
J: TRBJ1-6; D: .; V: TRBV28; length: 18; DNA: TGTGCCAGCAGCAACGGACAGATTTCAAACTCCTATAATTCACCCCTCCACTTT; CDR3: CASSNGQISNSYNSPLHF
J: TRBJ1-2; D: .; V: TRBV25-1; length: 13; DNA: TGTGCCAGCTGGGCAGGGGTTGGCTATGGCTACACCTTC; CDR3: CASWAGVGYGYTF
J: TRBJ2-5; D: .; V: TRBV13; length: 14; DNA: TGTGCCAGCAGCTTACAGGGAGGTCAAGAGACCCAGTACTTC; CDR3: CASSLQGGQETQYF
J: TRBJ1-4; D: .; V: TRBV4-1; length: 13; DNA: TGCGCCAGCAGCCAAGCTAGTTTTGAAAAACTGTTTTTT; CDR3: CASSQASFEKLFF
J: TRBJ1-3; D: .; V: TRBV25-1; length: 16; DNA: TGTGCCAGCAGTGAATATATAGGGGGCTCTGGAAACACCATATATTTT; CDR3: CASSEYIGGSGNTIYF
J: TRBJ2-7; D: .; V: TRBV11-2; length: 15; DNA: TGTGCCAGCAGCTTATTGACAGGAGCATCCTACGAGCAGTACTTC; CDR3: CASSLLTGASYEQYF
J: TRBJ2-1; D: TRBD2; V: TRBV4-1; length: 17; DNA: TGCGCCAGCAGCCAAGCCCTTAGCGGGAGCTCCTACAATGAGCAGTTCTTC; CDR3: CASSQALSGSSYNEQFF
J: TRBJ2-2; D: TRBD2; V: TRBV7-3; length: 16; DNA: TGTGCCAGCAGCCCCGGTGGTAGCGGGGCCACCGGGGAGCTGTTTTTT; CDR3: CASSPGGSGATGELFF
J: TRBJ1-2; D: .; V: TRBV19; length: 18; DNA: TGTGCCAGTAGTATAGAATCGTGGCGAGGACCCACCCACTATGGCTACACCTTC; CDR3: CASSIESWRGPTHYGYTF
J: TRBJ1-2; D: .; V: TRBV6-9; length: 11; DNA: TGTGCCAGCAGTTACGGGCCTGGCTACACCTTC; CDR3: CASSYGPGYTF
J: TRBJ2-3; D: .; V: TRBV27; length: 15; DNA: TGTGCCAGCAGTTTAACACGACGCTCCACAGATACGCAGTATTTT; CDR3: CASSLTRRSTDTQYF
J: TRBJ1-2; D: .; V: TRBV3-1/TRBV3-2; length: 13; DNA: TGTGCCAGCAGCCAAGGTGGGAACTATGGCTACACCTTC; CDR3: CASSQGGNYGYTF
J: TRBJ2-3; D: .; V: TRBV19; length: 13; DNA: TGTGCCAGTAGTATAGACGGGGCGGATACGCAGTATTTT; CDR3: CASSIDGADTQYF
J: TRBJ2-7; D: TRBD2; V: TRBV6-1; length: 15; DNA: TGTGCCAGCAGTGAGATGGGAGCGGGACGGGGGGAGCAGTACTTC; CDR3: CASSEMGAGRGEQYF
J: TRBJ2-4; D: .; V: TRBV5-8; length: 12; DNA: TGTGCCAGCAGTCTAGGGAAAAACATTCAGTACTTC; CDR3: CASSLGKNIQYF
J: TRBJ2-3; D: TRBD1; V: TRBV7-9; length: 14; DNA: TGTGCCAGCAGATCCGGGACAGAGACGGATACGCAGTATTTT; CDR3: CASRSGTETDTQYF
J: TRBJ1-2; D: .; V: TRBV2; length: 13; DNA: TGTGCCAGCAGTGCGCAGGGAGGCGGTGGCTACACCTTC; CDR3: CASSAQGGGGYTF
J: TRBJ2-7; D: TRBD2; V: TRBV11-2; length: 15; DNA: TGTGCCAGCAGCCGTAGCGGGGTAAGCTCCTACGAGCAGTACTTC; CDR3: CASSRSGVSSYEQYF
J: TRBJ1-1; D: TRBD1; V: TRBV28; length: 14; DNA: TGTGCCAGCAGTTTAACAGGGGTTAGGACTGAAGCTTTCTTT; CDR3: CASSLTGVRTEAFF
J: TRBJ1-2; D: .; V: TRBV7-2; length: 15; DNA: TGTGCCAGCAGCTTAGCGCTGACAGCTAACTATGGCTACACCTTC; CDR3: CASSLALTANYGYTF
J: TRBJ1-5; D: .; V: TRBV27; length: 15; DNA: TGTGCCAGCAGTTTAGAGGGCCCTTCTAATCAGCCCCAGCATTTT; CDR3: CASSLEGPSNQPQHF
J: TRBJ1-4; D: .; V: TRBV7-6; length: 15; DNA: TGTGCCAGCAGCTTAGGTACAGGTACTAATGAAAAACTGTTTTTT; CDR3: CASSLGTGTNEKLFF
J: TRBJ2-1; D: TRBD2; V: TRBV3-1/TRBV3-2; length: 15; DNA: TGTGCCAGCAGCCAAGACGGGAGGGCCTACAATGAGCAGTTCTTC; CDR3: CASSQDGRAYNEQFF
J: TRBJ1-3; D: .; V: TRBV3-1/TRBV3-2; length: 16; DNA: TGTGCCAGCAGCCACGAGGGCCGGGGCTCTGGAAACACCATATATTTT; CDR3: CASSHEGRGSGNTIYF
J: TRBJ2-7; D: .; V: TRBV5-4; length: 12; DNA: TGTGCCAGTCAGGGTGGAACCTACGAGCAGTACTTC; CDR3: CASQGGTYEQYF
J: TRBJ1-2; D: .; V: TRBV30; length: 13; DNA: TGTGCCTGGACGGGGAACAGCCCCTATGGCTACACCTTC; CDR3: CAWTGNSPYGYTF
J: TRBJ1-2; D: .; V: TRBV18; length: 15; DNA: TGTGCCAGCTCACCCTACGACAGTGGGTATACGGGCTACACCTTC; CDR3: CASSPYDSGYTGYTF
J: TRBJ1-2; D: .; V: TRBV18; length: 15; DNA: TGTGCCAGCTCAGAGACGGCGGGGCCAGGGAATGGCTACACCTTC; CDR3: CASSETAGPGNGYTF
J: TRBJ2-1; D: .; V: TRBV6-2/TRBV6-3; length: 16; DNA: TGTGCCAGCAGTTACTCGAGTGGGCCCCCCGGCAATGAGCAGTTCTTC; CDR3: CASSYSSGPPGNEQFF
J: TRBJ1-1; D: TRBD1; V: TRBV10-1; length: 14; DNA: TGCGCCAGCAGCCCTCGGACAGGGGGAACTGAAGCTTTCTTT; CDR3: CASSPRTGGTEAFF
J: TRBJ2-3; D: .; V: TRBV9; length: 15; DNA: TGTGCCAGCAGCGTAGCGGACCCTAGCACAGATACGCAGTATTTT; CDR3: CASSVADPSTDTQYF